This record looks at one TCR beta chain sequence and its context. This clone's antigen is unknown. No qualities accompany the bases; no much larger clone lies one base away. These data are taken from a study of cytomegalovirus exposure and HLA in healthy donors (dated by TCRdb to the late 2010s). General notes on the study: An earlier analysis of around 600 of the donors reported more than 250 Gb of sequence data and roughly 110 million unique TCR beta sequences from 190 million or so T cells. Donor age, sex, ethnicity and CMV serostatus were compiled alongside the repertoire data. Among over 350 genotyped donors of the cohort, an average of 235,054 unique TCR beta nucleotide sequences were sequenced per donor, roughly 20% of them non-productive. The study aimed to test whether cataloging public T cell receptors could reveal signatures of past pathogen exposure. Along with the roughly 670-subject first cohort, a separate validation cohort of more than 90 different subjects was used. A later genetic analysis used genome-wide SNP genotypes for about 60% of the 666 donors, treating that subset as a discovery cohort. A later analysis re-analyzed previously published TCR beta repertoires from roughly 630 donors and added high-resolution HLA genotyping to study TCR occurrence patterns. About 5 DR-DQ haplotypes were handled as single units for association and clustering, since linkage in the cohort was strong. An early release covering 550 to 650 HLA-typed donors comprised 250 to 350 gigabases of sequencing data and around 85 million unique TCR sequences. The study profiled the T cell repertoires of 550 to 700 subjects by immunosequencing and related them to cytomegalovirus serostatus. The genetic ancestry cluster associated with self-reported Caucasian donors included about four fifths of the roughly 400 genotyped donors. In the later analysis, no new phenotypic data were used to find candidate immune exposures; instead, reliance was placed on TCR beta sequences and their occurrence across donors. HLA typing covered class I and class II loci at four-digit resolution. An earlier analysis of 587 of the donors applied high-throughput TCR beta sequencing to assess whether each TCR beta V gene segment acted as functional or pseudogenic. Every repertoire in the discovery cohort had been generated on one and the same sequencing platform. To predict cytomegalovirus infection status, the study combined high-throughput TCR immunosequencing, statistical association of individual TCRs with disease status, and machine learning. Typing coverage differed by locus: A, B, C, DRB1 and DQB1 were typed in about 620-630 donors, DQA1 in about 500, DPA1 in 600 to 610, and DPB1 in just under 490. Overall results and qualifications from the work: For the cohort, immune exposure information was limited to CMV serostatus. A further reported finding was that TCR beta sequences accurately predicted the HLA-A and HLA-B alleles for most subjects in the first cohort. This cohort had only TCR beta chains sequenced, and the lack of alpha or paired-chain data limited which features could be detected. In an earlier analysis of roughly 560 of the donors, most TCR beta V segments were observed in productive rearrangements about 87% or about 30% of the time, broadly matching IMGT annotations. Three of the identified cytomegalovirus-associated TCR beta chains were confirmed in vitro to be specific for cytomegalovirus antigens. According to a later analysis, parvovirus B19, influenza, CMV and Epstein-Barr virus appeared linked to several top co-occurrence clusters. According to a later genetic analysis, donors in an Asian-associated ancestry cluster had fewer N-insertions in productive TCRs than the approximately 650-donor mean. Because counts were too low, seventeen rarely observed V segments, including chromosome 9 orphons, were excluded from the earlier analysis of some 540 of the donors. Sequencing depth was assumed to be roughly uniform across donors in the presence/absence analyses, though that assumption may not hold. Linkage disequilibrium might explain the correlated functional status among segregating V segments, but an unknown experimental factor could not be ruled out. The study gave a list of 150 to 200 TCR beta chains associated with cytomegalovirus. A cluster of highly shared sequence variants was judged likely to represent a technical artifact of the sequencing pipeline. In a later analysis, some 17,000 TCR beta sequences were associated with specific HLA alleles at a false discovery rate of 0.05. Across donors, most TCR sequences were observed very rarely, whereas some public TCRs were present in many individuals. Because HLA typing was missing for some donors at each locus, association tests included only the typed subset. In a later analysis, TCR association rates were found to vary across HLA loci, with the most associated TCRs seen for DRB1 alleles and the fewest for HLA-C alleles. Strong co-occurrence of HLA alleles, especially DR and DQ, made assigning TCR associations to individual alleles difficult. It was suggested by the authors that the approach could potentially be generalized to other disease states and immunological phenotypes. A later analysis found that most CMV-associated TCR beta chains appeared HLA-restricted, with HLA associations seemingly driven largely by CMV exposure. The classifier was reported to diagnose cytomegalovirus status with high specificity and sensitivity in both the original cohort and the validation cohort. A later analysis found that HLA-associated TCR beta chains were more clonally expanded and had lower generation probabilities than equally common non-associated chains. Some IMGT-functional V segments, including TRBV6-2 and TRBV6-3, could not be told apart with the 87-base-pair reads, so those segments were excluded. A later genetic analysis associated a missense DCLRE1C variant with V-gene and J-gene trimming of TCR beta chains, and an independent cohort replicated the association.

The cohort consisted of some 670 healthy bone marrow donors. At the time of sampling, all cohort members were nominally healthy, though unrecorded immune exposures were likely present. The donor was CMV seropositive and was included in the group of 250 to 300 seropositive cohort members. A peripheral blood sample was provided by each donor, and peripheral blood mononuclear cells were used for TCR beta sequencing. The Qiagen DNeasy Blood Extraction Kit was used to extract genomic DNA from the blood cell samples. The library relied on the immunoSEQ multiplex PCR assay. A mixture of 60 forward primers for TCR Vbeta segments and 13 reverse primers for TCR Jbeta segments was used in the multiplex PCR. Amplification of the CDR3 region of rearranged TCR beta genes was performed with a multiplex PCR assay on genomic DNA. On the Illumina HiSeq System, the amplified TCR beta libraries were sequenced as 87-base-pair reads. The source study handled its data this way. A later analysis tallied roughly 80 million unique TCR beta chains across the 550 to 850 repertoires, and about 12 million of those chains were shared by two or more donors. To remove PCR and sequencing errors, raw reads were error-corrected and collapsed into unique sequences using a nearest-neighbor algorithm that merged closely related sequences. CDR3 sequences were aligned to IMGT reference sequences to assign V, D and J gene segments. For a sequence to be retained, a match of at least six nucleotides was required to both a V gene segment and a J gene segment. Rearrangements were classified as productive when the CDR3 lacked stop codons and remained in frame with V and J, and all other rearrangements were classified as non-productive. CDR3 was defined by IMGT convention, running from the second conserved V-encoded cysteine to the conserved J-encoded phenylalanine. Sequences without an unambiguous match to a single V gene segment were excluded from the earlier analysis of approximately 600 of the donors. An earlier analysis of fewer than 750 of the donors classified V segments as functional when productive rearrangements were above 56.7% and as segregating when the standard deviation between donors was above 5%. A statistical classification framework was developed to diagnose cytomegalovirus status using the catalog of TCR beta chain sequences. In a later analysis, TCR nucleotide sequences were compared against IMGT/GENE-DB human TR gene sequences so that V and J genes could be assigned. The TCRdist pipeline was used in a later analysis to assign CDR3 sequences and most-parsimonious VDJ recombination scenarios. A later analysis defined each TCR beta chain by its CDR3 amino acid sequence plus V-gene family, and excluded reads lacking a unique V-gene family. In a later analysis, 450 to 600 highly shared, low-generation-probability nucleotide sequences were removed to address suspected cross-contamination and a sequencing artifact. In a later analysis, a clonal expansion index was calculated for each public chain from normalized within-repertoire ranks of inferred template counts. In a later analysis, generation probabilities were computed using a VDJ recombination model fitted to out-of-frame rearrangements, and the results were checked against IGoR. In a later analysis, hypergeometric tests were used to score TCR-TCR, TCR-HLA and TCR-CMV co-occurrence, with a repertoire-size bias correction applied to TCR pairs. A later analysis estimated false discovery rates by permuting HLA or CMV assignments 20 times. A later analysis grouped co-occurring TCRs with DBSCAN, adding TCRdist sequence similarity when clustering within HLA-allele-positive subsets. For co-occurrence clustering, repertoires with fewer than 30,000 or more than 120,000 public chains were excluded, along with about five repertoires with anomalous nucleotide sharing. This is the immuneACCESS table as TCRdb keeps it, with only in-frame sequences that have V and J called. A part of the clones is gone; compared with another copy, unresolved V genes explain less than half, and the rest is unexplained. V, J and clone size reflect that table, while D and trimming were determined from the DNA. The sample records around 96,000 clones, around 74% of which are singletons. 10% of the sample lies in the top ten.

For this chain, trimming is 3 bases at the V end and 0 bases at the J end, and the number of junction bases without a gene match is 4. From the cysteine through the phenylalanine, the CDR3 covers 15 amino acids. Kept here is only the CDR3 DNA, which spans 45 bases and is read in frame from base 1. CDR1 and CDR2 are drawn from the germline V gene: KGHSH, LQKENI. Sequencing input: PBMCs. The receptor was isolated from a man aged 30 to 39 in good health and CMV-seropositive. Recombination joined TRBV18 with TRBJ2-7; the central 8 bases match TRBD1. The CDR3 reads CASSPGTGSSYEQYF. The nucleotides read TGTGCCAGCTCACCGGGGACAGGAAGCTCCTACGAGCAGTACTTC. Joined to the reference TRBV18 and TRBJ2-7 proteins, this CDR3 gives the full variable domain: NAGVMQNPRHLVRRRGQEARLRCSPMKGHSHVYWYRQLPEEGLKFMVYLQKENIIDESGMPKERFSAEFPKEGPSILRIQQVVRGDSAAYFCASSPGTGSSYEQYFGPGTRLTVT.